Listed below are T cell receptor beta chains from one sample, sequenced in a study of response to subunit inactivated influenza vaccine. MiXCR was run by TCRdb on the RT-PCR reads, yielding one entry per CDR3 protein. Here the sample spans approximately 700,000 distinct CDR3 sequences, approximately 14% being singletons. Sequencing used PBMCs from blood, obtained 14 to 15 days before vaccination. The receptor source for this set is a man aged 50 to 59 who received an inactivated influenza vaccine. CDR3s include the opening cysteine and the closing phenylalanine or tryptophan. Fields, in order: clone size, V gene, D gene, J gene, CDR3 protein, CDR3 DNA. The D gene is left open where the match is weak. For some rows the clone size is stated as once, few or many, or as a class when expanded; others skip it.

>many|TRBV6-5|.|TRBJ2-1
CASSPLQGNEQFF
TGTGCCAGCAGTCCCCTACAGGGAAATGAGCAGTTCTTC
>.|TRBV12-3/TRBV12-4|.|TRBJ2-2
CASTLGGTGELFF
TGTGCCAGCACCCTGGGGGGTACCGGGGAGCTGTTTTTT
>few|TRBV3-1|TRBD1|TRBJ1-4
CASRAGGRGEKLFF
TGTGCCAGCAGGGCAGGGGGCCGCGGTGAAAAACTGTTTTTT
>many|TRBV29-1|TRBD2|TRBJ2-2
CSVASGTNTGELFF
TGCAGCGTAGCTAGCGGTACGAACACCGGGGAGCTGTTTTTT
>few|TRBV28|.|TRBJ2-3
CASSFRDSLRDTQYF
TGTGCCAGCAGTTTTCGCGACAGCCTAAGGGATACGCAGTATTTT
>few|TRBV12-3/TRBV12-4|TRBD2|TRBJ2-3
CASSWTSSADTQYF
TGTGCCAGCAGTTGGACTAGCTCGGCAGATACGCAGTATTTT
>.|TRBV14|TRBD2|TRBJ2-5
CASSQETSGRQTQYF
TGTGCCAGCAGCCAAGAGACTAGCGGGAGACAGACCCAGTACTTC
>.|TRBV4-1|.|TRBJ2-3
CASSLYPGPSRGDTQYF
TGCGCCAGCAGCCTGTACCCGGGACCGTCGCGAGGAGATACGCAGTATTTT
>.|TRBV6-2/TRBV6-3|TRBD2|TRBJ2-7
CASSPGTSGAKPPRVQYF
TGTGCCAGCAGCCCCGGGACTAGCGGGGCCAAACCACCGCGCGTGCAGTACTTC
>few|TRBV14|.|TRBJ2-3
CASSQGEALRGDTQYF
TGTGCCAGCAGCCAAGGGGAGGCCCTCCGAGGGGATACGCAGTATTTT
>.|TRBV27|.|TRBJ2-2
CASSFGGDGELFF
TGTGCCAGCAGTTTTGGGGGCGACGGGGAGCTGTTTTTT
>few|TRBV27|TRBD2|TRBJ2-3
CASSPLAGGATDTQYF
TGTGCCAGCAGTCCCCTAGCGGGGGGAGCCACAGATACGCAGTATTTT
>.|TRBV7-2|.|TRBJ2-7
CASSPRPKTYEQYF
TGTGCCAGCAGCCCCCGGCCCAAGACCTACGAGCAGTACTTC
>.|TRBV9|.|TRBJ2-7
CASSSNPKRGAGQYF
TGTGCCAGCAGCAGTAATCCAAAACGGGGGGCCGGGCAGTACTTC
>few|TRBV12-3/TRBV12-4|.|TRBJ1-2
CASSPAQTGFIGYTF
TGTGCCAGCAGCCCGGCCCAAACTGGTTTTATTGGCTACACCTTC
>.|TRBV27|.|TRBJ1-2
CASSFAGTDGYTF
TGTGCCAGCAGTTTCGCAGGGACCGATGGCTACACCTTC
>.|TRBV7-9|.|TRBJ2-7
CASSLTPFEQYF
TGTGCCAGCAGCTTAACCCCCTTCGAGCAGTACTTC
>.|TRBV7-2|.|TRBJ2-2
CASRPQQNTGELFF
TGTGCCAGCCGCCCCCAGCAGAACACCGGGGAGCTGTTTTTT
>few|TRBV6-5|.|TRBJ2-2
CASNTGTGELFF
TGTGCCAGCAACACAGGGACCGGGGAGCTGTTTTTT
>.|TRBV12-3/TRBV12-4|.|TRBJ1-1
CASSFTRGTEAFF
TGTGCCAGCAGTTTTACGAGGGGCACTGAAGCTTTCTTT
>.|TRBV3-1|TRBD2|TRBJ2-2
CASSQVLAGGRTGELFF
TGTGCCAGCAGCCAAGTCCTAGCGGGGGGGCGCACCGGGGAGCTGTTTTTT
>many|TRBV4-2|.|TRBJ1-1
CASRRRNTEAFF
TGTGCCAGCAGGCGTAGGAACACTGAAGCTTTCTTT